The rows below give T cell receptor beta chains drawn from one sample of a study of beta chain features in type 1 diabetes. Sequencing was performed with immunoSEQ multiplex PCR; in TCRdb, only in-frame clones are kept and a portion is missing. In the table there are hundreds of thousands of clones, about a sixth of which are singletons. Sequenced sample: naive CD4+ T cells from blood. Every receptor here comes from a woman aged 18-35 years in good health. CDR3s include the opening cysteine and the closing phenylalanine or tryptophan. Fields, in order: V gene, CDR3 protein.

V gene: TRBV6-5
CDR3 protein: CASSYNRGPVEQFF

V gene: TRBV2
CDR3 protein: CASRLDWATKPYEQYF

V gene: TRBV7-3
CDR3 protein: CASSLNPDQTYEQYF

V gene: TRBV4-3
CDR3 protein: CASSQDEGLAGDEQYF

V gene: TRBV7-9
CDR3 protein: CASSLGGIDEQFF

V gene: TRBV7-9
CDR3 protein: CASSLAGTGEQFF

V gene: TRBV7-9
CDR3 protein: CASSLAGLAGTPGANVLTF

V gene: TRBV2
CDR3 protein: CASRSAWDTEAFF

V gene: TRBV7-6
CDR3 protein: CASSLAPLQSLNQPQHF

V gene: TRBV28
CDR3 protein: CASSLSRYSYNEQFF

V gene: TRBV5-6
CDR3 protein: CASSLWQGSIQYF

V gene: TRBV10-3
CDR3 protein: CAIREDSTQYF

V gene: TRBV6-6
CDR3 protein: CASSSQGDYGYTF

V gene: TRBV5-1
CDR3 protein: CASSRTSGQMSHTQYF

V gene: TRBV7-6
CDR3 protein: CASSNRVTEAFF

V gene: TRBV19
CDR3 protein: CASSMSRGWETQYF

V gene: TRBV5-4
CDR3 protein: CASQSGLSGDTQYF

V gene: TRBV11-2
CDR3 protein: CASSLAAVRTGELFF

V gene: TRBV7-9
CDR3 protein: CASSLEGQGLEQYF

V gene: TRBV11-2
CDR3 protein: CASSLSLGDSPRVYEQYF

V gene: TRBV16
CDR3 protein: CASSQRQRLRAKNIQYF

V gene: TRBV4-2
CDR3 protein: CASSQDRTGGNTEAFF

V gene: TRBV5-6
CDR3 protein: CASSRRQNNQPQHF

V gene: TRBV7-9
CDR3 protein: CASSTHRTSGSYNEQFF

V gene: TRBV18
CDR3 protein: CASSPGAGRETQYF

V gene: TRBV6-7
CDR3 protein: CASSPNIQYF

V gene: TRBV25-1
CDR3 protein: CASSDLGGTQDNEQFF

V gene: TRBV7-9
CDR3 protein: CASSEGGPQHF